These T cell receptor beta chains were read from a single sample in a study of T cell clones after liver transplantation. The protocol was immunoSEQ multiplex PCR, while the TCRdb copy is restricted to in-frame clones and leaves out a portion. The repertoire holds several thousand clones, about 75% seen once, with 15% to 20% in the top ten. Here the sequenced sample was CD8+ T cells from blood, taken before liver transplant. These TCRs come from a human donor who received a liver transplant. The CDR3 runs from the conserved cysteine through the conserved F or W. Fields, in order: clone size, J gene, D gene, V gene, CDR3 DNA, CDR3 protein. A D gene is named only where the DNA matches it firmly. A row's size may be missing; if present it is once, few, many or a size class.

NA,TRBJ2-2,TRBD1,TRBV6-5,TGTGCCAGCAGTTACTCGACCACAGGGGGCATCGGGGAGCTGTTTTTT,CASSYSTTGGIGELFF
few,TRBJ2-1,TRBD1,TRBV7-3,TGTGCCAGCAGCGCGACAGGGGAGCAGTTCTTC,CASSATGEQFF
NA,TRBJ2-1,TRBD2,TRBV30,TGTGCCTGGAGTGTAGAGGGACTAGCGGGGCTCTACAATGAGCAGTTCTTC,CAWSVEGLAGLYNEQFF
NA,TRBJ2-1,NA,TRBV9,TGTGCCAGCAGCGCCCTGACCCTGGACTCCTTCCTGCATGAGCAGTTCTTC,CASSALTLDSFLHEQFF
few,TRBJ2-3,NA,TRBV28,TGTGCCAGCAGTTTATCGAGAGATACGCAGTATTTT,CASSLSRDTQYF
medium-sized,TRBJ2-7,TRBD2,TRBV5-1,TGCGCCAGCAGCTTGGGTTTAGCGGGGGGTCCTCCCTACGAGCAGTACTTC,CASSLGLAGGPPYEQYF
NA,TRBJ1-5,NA,TRBV6-1,TGTGCCAGCAGTGAAGCGCTGGGGGTTGATCAGCCCCAGCATTTT,CASSEALGVDQPQHF
NA,TRBJ2-7,NA,TRBV28,TGTGCCAGCAGACAAAAGACGGGCTCGTCCGAGCAGTACTTC,CASRQKTGSSEQYF
NA,TRBJ2-3,TRBD2,TRBV5-5,TGTGCCAGCAGCTTGGGGGTGCGGGGGGGCACAGATACGCAGTATTTT,CASSLGVRGGTDTQYF
NA,TRBJ2-3,NA,TRBV7-3,TGTGCCAGCAGCTACCCGGGAGATACGCAGTATTTT,CASSYPGDTQYF
once,TRBJ2-7,NA,TRBV29-1,TGCAGCGTTGAGGGGTCGGAGGGCTACGAGCAGTACTTC,CSVEGSEGYEQYF
NA,TRBJ2-3,NA,TRBV16,TGTGCCAGCAGCCAAGTTCCCACAGATACGCAGTATTTT,CASSQVPTDTQYF
NA,TRBJ1-2,TRBD1,TRBV7-9,TGTGCCAGCAGCTTAAATTACGGGACAGACTATGGCTACACCTTC,CASSLNYGTDYGYTF
NA,TRBJ1-3,NA,TRBV19,TGTGCCAGTAACGTTGGCGGAAACACCATATATTTT,CASNVGGNTIYF
NA,TRBJ1-5,NA,TRBV18,TGTGCCAGCTCACCCCCCGCGGGGGGGTGGGAGACCCAGCATTTT,CASSPPAGGWETQHF
NA,TRBJ2-3,NA,TRBV28,TGTGCCAGCAGTTTCGTAGCGGGCACAGATACGCAGTATTTT,CASSFVAGTDTQYF
NA,TRBJ2-1,TRBD2,TRBV5-4,TGTGCCAGCAGCTCGGGGACTAGCGGGGGAGATCGATACTACAATGAGCAGTTCTTC,CASSSGTSGGDRYYNEQFF
medium-sized,TRBJ2-7,NA,TRBV9,TGTGCCAGCAGCGTAGATATCATGTCCGAGCAGTACTTC,CASSVDIMSEQYF
NA,TRBJ1-4,NA,TRBV27,TGTGCCAGCAGTTCCACGGACAGTCCCAATGAAAAACTGTTTTTT,CASSSTDSPNEKLFF
once,TRBJ2-5,NA,TRBV19,TGTGCCAGTAGCCCGAGCGAATTCTGGGAAGAGACCCAGTACTTC,CASSPSEFWEETQYF
few,TRBJ2-5,NA,TRBV27,TGTGCCAGCAGTCGGGTAGTGCAAGAGACCCAGTACTTC,CASSRVVQETQYF
NA,TRBJ2-1,NA,TRBV7-2,TGTGCCAGCAGCGCGACAGGTCTCCTCTTCTTC,CASSATGLLFF
NA,TRBJ2-1,NA,TRBV19,TGTGCCAGTAGTATAGGGGGGATTTGGAGTTATGAGCAGTTCTTC,CASSIGGIWSYEQFF
few,TRBJ2-7,NA,TRBV9,TGTGCCGCGCCCCAAGACCAGTACTTC,CAAPQDQYF
NA,TRBJ2-1,NA,TRBV2,TGTGCCAGTGGAGGGGGACAGATTCTGTACAATGAGCAGTTCTTC,CASGGGQILYNEQFF
NA,TRBJ1-4,NA,TRBV11-1,TGTGCCAGCAGCGGGGGTTGGGGTGAAAAACTGTTTTTT,CASSGGWGEKLFF
NA,TRBJ2-3,NA,TRBV30,TGTGCCTGGAGTGTCCAATCCCCAGGGTTTTCACTGGATACGCAGTATTTT,CAWSVQSPGFSLDTQYF
few,TRBJ1-5,NA,TRBV4-2,TGTGCCAGCGGAGAAAGAGTGCAGGGTGGGAGCAATCAGCCCCAGCATTTT,CASGERVQGGSNQPQHF
NA,TRBJ2-1,NA,TRBV9,TGTGCCAGCAGCCCAGGGGCCTACAATGAGCAGTTCTTC,CASSPGAYNEQFF
NA,TRBJ1-4,NA,TRBV5-8,TGTGCCAGCAGCTTGCGAGAAAAACTGTTTTTT,CASSLREKLFF
few,TRBJ2-7,NA,TRBV5-1,TGCGCCAGCAGCTTGGGTGGGGTTATGCGGTACTTC,CASSLGGVMRYF
NA,TRBJ2-7,TRBD1,TRBV5-1,TGCGCCAGCAGCTTGGTGGGGACAGGGGGCTACGAGCAGTACTTC,CASSLVGTGGYEQYF
NA,TRBJ2-7,TRBD2,TRBV7-9,TGTGCCAGCAGCCCTACTAGCGGGAGGATTTACGAGCAGTACTTC,CASSPTSGRIYEQYF